A single sample gave rise to the 15 T cell receptor beta chains below, sequenced in a study of blood T cell repertoires in COVID-19. The data were produced by immunoSEQ multiplex PCR, yet TCRdb's version contains in-frame clones alone and is incomplete. The sample has a few hundred thousand clones; over 80% are singletons. The sample consisted of peripheral blood. These receptors were obtained from a man younger than 40 who had recovered from COVID-19.

The chain recombines TRBV5-5 with TRBJ1-3; D gene unclear. V lost 1 base, J lost 3 bases, and 8 bases lay in between. The CDR3 is 14 amino acids. Per the germline V gene, CDR1 is SGHKS and CDR2 is YYEKEE (reference sequence). In DNA form, the CDR3 reads TGTGCCAGCAGCTTGTCTTCTCTTGGAAACACCATATATTTT. This translates into CASSLSSLGNTIYF.

The J gene is TRBJ1-2, the V gene TRBV10-3, with 8 bases identical to TRBD1. CDR1 is ENHRY and CDR2 is SYGVKD in the germline V gene. The CDR3 extends over 15 amino acids. The trim removed 6 bases at V and 7 bases at J, leaving 13 bases unmatched. CDR3 sequence: CAISPGGQVKAGYTF. The CDR3 DNA reads as TGTGCCATCAGCCCCGGGGGACAGGTGAAAGCTGGCTACACCTTC.

The rearrangement joins TRBV4-1 to TRBJ2-4; 10 nucleotides agree with TRBD1. V trimming: 1 base; J trimming: 4 bases; junction bases outside the gene matches: 7. Germline CDR1 is MGHRA and CDR2 is YSYEKL. The CDR3 has 17 residues. CDR3 in amino acids: CASSQGRQGARKNIQYF. The CDR3 nucleotides read TGCGCCAGCAGCCAAGGACGACAGGGGGCCCGAAAAAACATTCAGTACTTC.

This clone occurred a few times. The chain couples TRBV3-1 (or the pseudogene TRBV3-2) to TRBJ2-1; a possible D gene is TRBD1 (6 bases). V gave up 4 bases and J gave up 4 bases, with 14 bases separating them. CDR1 and CDR2 (germline): LGHDT, YNNKEL (reference sequence). This CDR3 spans 15 amino acids. The CDR3: CASSPTQGTYNEQFF. CDR3 nucleotides: TGTGCCAGCAGCCCGACCCAGGGGACATACAATGAGCAGTTCTTC.

This clone was seen once. The rearrangement links TRBV7-7 to TRBJ2-3; 8 bases agree with TRBD1. Per germline, CDR1 SSHAT and CDR2 FNYEAQ (reference sequence). The CDR3 spans 15 residues. V gave up 2 bases and J gave up 6 bases; unmatched junction bases: 7. The DNA for the CDR3 is TGTGCCAGCAGCTTATTGGGACAGGCATCGGATACGCAGTATTTT. Amino acid sequence: CASSLLGQASDTQYF.

The table lists this clone with a count of one. The rearrangement joins TRBV11-3 to TRBJ1-1, with a possible D match to TRBD1 (5 bases). The V gene's germline CDR1 is SGHNT and CDR2 YENEEA. The V end lost 2 bases, the J end lost 7 bases, and 11 bases lay between the germline ends. The length of the CDR3 is 13 residues. The CDR3 bases are TGTGCCAGCAGCTTAACAGCAGGGCGTGAAGCTTTCTTT. Protein sequence: CASSLTAGREAFF.

V gene TRBV25-1 combines with J gene TRBJ1-4; D call uncertain. The germline gives CDR1 MGHDK, CDR2 SYGVNS. The CDR3 is made up of 15 amino acids. V lost 9 bases and J 0 bases, leaving 14 bases between the germline ends. The CDR3 reads CASRADAATNEKLFF. In nucleotides, the CDR3 is TGTGCCAGTCGAGCGGACGCAGCAACTAATGAAAAACTGTTTTTT.

The chain recombines TRBV12-3 or TRBV12-4 with TRBJ2-7, with 8 bases fitting TRBD2. The CDR3 is 13 amino acids. Trimming removed 2 bases from V and 4 bases from J; junction bases left unmatched: 1. Written as DNA, the CDR3 is TGTGCCAGCAGTTTAACTAGCGGATACGAGCAGTACTTC. It is translated as CASSLTSGYEQYF.

The chain is built from TRBV5-1 and TRBJ2-1; D possibly corresponds to TRBD2 (6 bases). CDR3 length: 15 amino acids. Germline V gene sequence: CDR1 SGHRS, CDR2 YFSETQ. V dropped 3 bases and J dropped 9 bases, with 19 bases sitting between them. This chain's CDR3 is CASSSGDLRVGEQFF. Written as DNA, the CDR3 is TGCGCCAGCAGCTCGGGGGACCTTCGGGTCGGTGAGCAGTTCTTC.

The chain couples TRBV5-4 to TRBJ1-2; D gene ambiguous. The CDR3 covers 15 residues. V shed 4 bases and J shed 7 bases, with 20 bases lying between them. Germline V gene lookup returns CDR1 SGHNT and CDR2 YYREEE (reference sequence). The DNA of the CDR3 is TGTGCCAGCAGCGGAGGGCTGGACCCATCGACTGGCTACACCTTC. Its translation: CASSGGLDPSTGYTF.

This clone was seen once. V usage is TRBV9 and J usage is TRBJ2-1; the D gene is possibly TRBD1 (5 bases). The CDR3 is made up of 16 amino acids. From germline, CDR1 is SGDLS and CDR2 YYNGEE. V lost 0 bases and J lost 6, with 16 bases in between. The CDR3 reads CASSVGQGSGLNEQFF. The CDR3 nucleotides read TGTGCCAGCAGCGTAGGGCAGGGAAGTGGCCTCAATGAGCAGTTCTTC. The full variable domain, in which reference TRBV9 and TRBJ2-1 provide the parts outside the CDR3, is DSGVTQTPKHLITATGQRVTLRCSPRSGDLSVYWYQQSLDQGLQFLIQYYNGEERAKGNILERFSAQQFPDLHSELNLSSLELGDSALYFCASSVGQGSGLNEQFFGPGTRLTVL.

V is TRBV19 and J is TRBJ1-1; D call uncertain. The V end was cut by 1 base, the J end by 7 bases, with 10 bases between. This CDR3 has 13 residues. From germline, CDR1 is LNHDA and CDR2 SQIVND (reference sequence). CDR3 DNA: TGTGCCAGTAGTATAGGTGGGCTTTTTGAAGCTTTCTTT. Translating gives CASSIGGLFEAFF.

The rearrangement links TRBV19 to TRBJ1-2; a possible D gene is TRBD1 (6 bases). The germline V gene has CDR1 LNHDA and CDR2 SQIVND (reference sequence). The CDR3 is 11 amino acids. Trimming left V 9 bases short and J 3 bases short, with 8 bases between. DNA of the CDR3: TGTGCCAGCCACAGGGACTATGGCTACACCTTC. It codes for CASHRDYGYTF.

This rearrangement joins TRBV29-1 to TRBJ1-2; TRBD1 matches 8 bases. The CDR3 runs 12 residues. After removal of 6 bases from V and 4 bases from J, the junction contained 4 bases not matched to a gene. CDR1 and CDR2 (germline): SQVTM, ANQGSEA. The CDR3 reads CSVPDRAYGYTF. CDR3 sequence (DNA): TGCAGCGTACCGGACAGGGCCTATGGCTACACCTTC.

The genes are TRBV5-1 and TRBJ2-3; 9 nucleotides agree with TRBD2. CDR3 length: 16 residues. Germline V gives CDR1 SGHRS, CDR2 YFSETQ. Trimming cost V 0 bases and J 2 bases; bases outside gene matches: 4. The CDR3 DNA follows: TGCGCCAGCAGCTTGGGTAGCGGGGGACTCACAGATACGCAGTATTTT. Its translation is CASSLGSGGLTDTQYF.